This T cell receptor (beta chain) derives from a study of OX40 agonist ivuxolimab in advanced cancers. Study information: Averaging roughly 60 years in age, with a range of about 23 to 90, the cohort was around 85% male.

With regard to this clone: The antigen is unknown.

Exclusion applied to patients with autoimmune disease history or systemic immunosuppression. Trimming removed 7 bases from V and 2 bases from J; junction bases left unmatched: 11. Germline CDR1 LNHDA, CDR2 SQIVND (reference sequence). The CDR3 runs 17 residues. Overall study results and limits: The investigators did not determine what antigen specificity the expanded peripheral T cells had. Clonal expansion was seen in CD4+ and CD8+ blood T cells by week 6 at 0.1 to 3.0 mg/kg.

Data came from immunoSEQ multiplex PCR; TCRdb stores just in-frame clones and leaves some out. The profile shows roughly 80,000 clones, around four fifths of them singletons. This clonotype was sampled from an adult with an advanced solid tumor such as melanoma, head and neck, liver or kidney cancer. The sample was CD4+ or CD8+ T cells sorted from blood, taken in a trial of the OX40 agonist ivuxolimab. This chain links TRBV19 with TRBJ1-5, with TRBD1 identical over 10 bases. The CDR3 here is CASTLGRGTGGNQPQHF. In DNA, the CDR3 is TGTGCCAGTACCTTGGGGCGAGGGACAGGGGGCAATCAGCCCCAGCATTTT.